This TCR beta chain was recovered during a study of T cell responses to AZD1222 COVID-19 vaccine. Turning to the study itself: Samples with a second dose at about 4 or about 12 weeks were pooled together. Study-level points and caveats: At baseline, just a handful of AZD1222 recipients tested seropositive. Vaccine-associated CD4 TCRs spanned spike, dominant at 160-218 and 743-854.

For this clone: The target antigen is unknown.

Germline V gene sequence: CDR1 SGHAT, CDR2 FQNNGV. V was shortened by 5 bases and J by 8 bases, with 18 bases between the two germline ends. This CDR3 region has 14 residues. This table comes from immunoSEQ multiplex PCR, and its TCRdb copy is limited to in-frame clones, with some not included. The data contain some 91,000 clones, approximately 91% of them singletons. This TCR was sampled from an adult in good health. The material sequenced was peripheral blood, taken on day 0 of AZD1222 vaccination. This chain uses TRBV11-2 with TRBJ1-2; D may be TRBD1 (5 bases). CDR3 coding DNA: TGTGCCAGCAGCCCTACGTGGACACCAGACGGCTACACCTTC. Its translation: CASSPTWTPDGYTF.